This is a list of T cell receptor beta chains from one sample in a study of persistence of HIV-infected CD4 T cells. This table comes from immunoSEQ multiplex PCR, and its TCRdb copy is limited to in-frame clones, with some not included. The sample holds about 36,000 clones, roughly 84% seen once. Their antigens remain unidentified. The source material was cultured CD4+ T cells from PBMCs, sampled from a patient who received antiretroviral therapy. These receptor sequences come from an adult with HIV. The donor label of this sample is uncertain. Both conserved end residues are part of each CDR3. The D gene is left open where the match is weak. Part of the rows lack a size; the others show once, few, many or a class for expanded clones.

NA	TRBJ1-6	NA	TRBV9	CASSVEWGNSPLHF	TGTGCCAGCAGCGTAGAGTGGGGAAATTCACCCCTCCACTTT
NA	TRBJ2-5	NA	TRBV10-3	CAISRSVGETQYF	TGTGCCATCAGTCGATCGGTTGGGGAGACCCAGTACTTC
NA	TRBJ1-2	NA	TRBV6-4	CASSDGRAHGYTF	TGTGCCAGCAGTGACGGAAGGGCTCATGGCTACACCTTC
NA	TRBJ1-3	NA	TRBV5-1	CASSTDNPGNTIYF	TGCGCCAGCAGCACGGACAATCCTGGAAACACCATATATTTT
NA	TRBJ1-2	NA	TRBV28	CASTLRTANYGYTF	TGTGCCAGCACCCTAAGGACAGCTAACTATGGCTACACCTTC
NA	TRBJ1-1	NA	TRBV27	CASSLGGRATEAFF	TGTGCCAGCAGTTTAGGAGGGAGGGCTACTGAAGCTTTCTTT
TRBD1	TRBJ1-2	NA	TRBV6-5	CASSLDRGPWGYTF	TGTGCCAGCAGCCTAGACAGGGGCCCGTGGGGCTACACCTTC
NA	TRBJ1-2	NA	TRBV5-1	CASSLGAGIQSNGYTF	TGCGCCAGCAGCTTGGGCGCAGGAATACAGTCGAATGGCTACACCTTC
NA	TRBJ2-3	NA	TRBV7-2	CASSFRTPRGDTQYF	TGTGCCAGCAGCTTTAGGACCCCCCGAGGAGATACGCAGTATTTT
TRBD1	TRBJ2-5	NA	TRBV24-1	CATSPRGPPQETQYF	TGTGCCACCAGCCCCAGGGGGCCTCCACAAGAGACCCAGTACTTC
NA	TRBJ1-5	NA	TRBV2	CASRQQHQPQHF	TGTGCCAGCCGACAGCAACATCAGCCCCAGCATTTT
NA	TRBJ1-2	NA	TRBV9	CASSPLGGGGGYTF	TGTGCCAGCAGCCCCTTGGGGGGGGGTGGTGGCTACACCTTC
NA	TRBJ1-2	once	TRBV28	CASGQLNYGYTF	TGTGCCAGCGGACAGTTAAACTATGGCTACACCTTC
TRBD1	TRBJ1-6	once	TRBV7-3	CASSLDRASSPLHF	TGTGCCAGCAGCTTGGACAGGGCGTCTTCACCCCTCCACTTT
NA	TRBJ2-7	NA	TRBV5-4	CASSWGRGINFTYEQYF	TGTGCCAGCAGCTGGGGAAGGGGGATCAATTTCACCTACGAGCAGTACTTC
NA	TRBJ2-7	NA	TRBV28	CASTQAQGQFSYEQYF	TGTGCCAGCACCCAAGCTCAGGGTCAATTCTCCTACGAGCAGTACTTC
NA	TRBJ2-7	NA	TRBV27	CASSSPSSRGEQYF	TGTGCCAGCAGTTCCCCAAGCTCCCGGGGTGAGCAGTACTTC
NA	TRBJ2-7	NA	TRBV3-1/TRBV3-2	CASSQGRGAQYEQYF	TGTGCCAGCAGCCAAGGTCGGGGGGCTCAATACGAGCAGTACTTC
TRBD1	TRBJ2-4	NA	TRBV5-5	CASSVQGITMAIQYF	TGTGCCAGCAGCGTACAGGGGATCACCATGGCCATTCAGTACTTC
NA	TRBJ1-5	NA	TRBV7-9	CASSARGSENQPQHF	TGTGCCAGCAGCGCGAGGGGGTCCGAAAATCAGCCCCAGCATTTT
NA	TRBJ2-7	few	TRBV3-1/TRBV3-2	CASSLPGEGRYEQYF	TGTGCCAGCAGCCTCCCCGGAGAGGGTCGCTACGAGCAGTACTTC
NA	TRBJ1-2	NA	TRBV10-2	CASSQDKEVGYTF	TGCGCCAGCAGTCAGGACAAGGAGGTCGGCTACACCTTC
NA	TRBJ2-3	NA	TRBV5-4	CASSLDPRPDTQYF	TGTGCCAGCAGCTTGGACCCAAGGCCAGATACGCAGTATTTT
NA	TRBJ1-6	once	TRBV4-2	CASSQYGLGMYNSPLHF	TGTGCCAGCAGCCAATATGGGCTGGGGATGTATAATTCACCCCTCCACTTT
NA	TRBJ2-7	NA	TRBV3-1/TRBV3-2	CASSQGLTSYEQYF	TGTGCCAGCAGCCAGGGACTGACCTCCTACGAGCAGTACTTC
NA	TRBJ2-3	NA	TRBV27	CASSLGGPDTQYF	TGTGCCAGCAGCTTGGGGGGCCCAGATACGCAGTATTTT
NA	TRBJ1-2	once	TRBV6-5	CASSSTKDGYTF	TGTGCCAGCAGTTCGACTAAAGACGGCTACACCTTC
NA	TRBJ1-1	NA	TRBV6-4	CASSDTWNTEAFF	TGTGCCAGCAGTGACACCTGGAACACTGAAGCTTTCTTT
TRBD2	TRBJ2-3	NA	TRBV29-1	CSVSLLAVGTDTQYF	TGCAGCGTTTCTTTACTAGCGGTTGGCACAGATACGCAGTATTTT
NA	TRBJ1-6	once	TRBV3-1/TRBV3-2	CASSQVGGNSPLHF	TGTGCCAGCAGCCAAGTGGGGGGAAATTCACCCCTCCACTTT
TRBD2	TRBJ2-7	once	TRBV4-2	CASSPSGGSTYEQYF	TGTGCCAGCAGTCCTAGCGGGGGGTCTACCTACGAGCAGTACTTC
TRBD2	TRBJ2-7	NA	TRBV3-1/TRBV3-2	CASSQGSGGARYEQYF	TGTGCCAGCAGCCAGGGGAGCGGGGGGGCCCGCTACGAGCAGTACTTC
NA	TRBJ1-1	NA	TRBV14	CASSQVVGAKITEAFF	TGTGCCAGCAGCCAGGTCGTGGGGGCCAAAATCACTGAAGCTTTCTTT
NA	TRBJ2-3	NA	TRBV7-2	CASSLALGGGFTDTQYF	TGTGCCAGCAGCTTAGCGCTAGGGGGGGGGTTCACAGATACGCAGTATTTT
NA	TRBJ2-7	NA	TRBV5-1	CASSLRVDPYEQYF	TGCGCCAGCAGCTTGCGTGTGGACCCCTACGAGCAGTACTTC
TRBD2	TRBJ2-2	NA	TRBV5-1	CASSTLAGGTTGELFF	TGCGCCAGCAGCACGCTAGCGGGGGGAACCACCGGGGAGCTGTTTTTT